This section outlines one T cell receptor (beta chain) sequence together with its context. Its specificity is not known. The second PCR ran roughly 7 to 12 cycles with a sample-barcoded 5' primer and J-beta primers. TCRdb processed the 5' RACE reads anew with MiXCR; each CDR3 protein has one entry. This repertoire shows 1.5 million to 2 million distinct CDR3 sequences, roughly 49% found once; its top ten account for more than 2%. The CDR3 is made up of 21 amino acids. Germline V gene lookup returns CDR1 SGHDN and CDR2 FVKESK. Losses at the gene ends were 0 bases for V and 8 bases for J; bases not matched to a gene: 27. The record originates from a study of blood T cells in healthy people across ages. About the research overall: When template switching was applied, about one barcoded beta molecule was captured per two T cells.

General study points: Observed TCR beta diversity per million T cells went down as age went up. This fall followed a roughly linear course with age.

The receptor was derived from a woman between 35 and 50 years old in good health. The V call is TRBV14, the J call TRBJ1-2, with TRBD1 identical over 7 bases. The material sequenced was blood. CDR3 bases: TGTGCCAGCAGCCAAGAATCCCTCGGAAAGGGGGCGCCCACCTTCCTATGGGGCTACACCTTC. This translates into CASSQESLGKGAPTFLWGYTF. Looking up the rest from reference TRBV14 and TRBJ1-2 gives the full variable domain: EAGVTQFPSHSVIEKGQTVTLRCDPISGHDNLYWYRRVMGKEIKFLLHFVKESKQDESGMPNNRFLAERTGGTYSTLKVQPAELEDSGVYFCASSQESLGKGAPTFLWGYTFGSGTRLTVV.